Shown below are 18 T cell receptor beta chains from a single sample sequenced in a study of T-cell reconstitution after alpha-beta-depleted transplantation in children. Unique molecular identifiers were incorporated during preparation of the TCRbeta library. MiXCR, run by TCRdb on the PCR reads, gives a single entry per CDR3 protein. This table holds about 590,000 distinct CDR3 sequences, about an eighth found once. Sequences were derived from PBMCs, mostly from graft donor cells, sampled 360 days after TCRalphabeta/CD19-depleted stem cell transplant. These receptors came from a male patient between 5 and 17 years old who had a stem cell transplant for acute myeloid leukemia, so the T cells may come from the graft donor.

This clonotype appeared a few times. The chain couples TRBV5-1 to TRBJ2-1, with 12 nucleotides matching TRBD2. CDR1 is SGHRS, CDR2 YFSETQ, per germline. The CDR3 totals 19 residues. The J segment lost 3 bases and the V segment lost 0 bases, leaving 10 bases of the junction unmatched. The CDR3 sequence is CASSLASGLAGELYNEQFF. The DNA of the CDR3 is TGCGCCAGCAGCTTGGCCTCGGGACTAGCGGGTGAACTCTACAATGAGCAGTTCTTC. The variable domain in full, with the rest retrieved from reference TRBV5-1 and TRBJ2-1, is KAGVTQTPRYLIKTRGQQVTLSCSPISGHRSVSWYQQTPGQGLQFLFEYFSETQRNKGNFPGRFSGRQFSNSRSEMNVSTLELGDSALYLCASSLASGLAGELYNEQFFGPGTRLTVL.

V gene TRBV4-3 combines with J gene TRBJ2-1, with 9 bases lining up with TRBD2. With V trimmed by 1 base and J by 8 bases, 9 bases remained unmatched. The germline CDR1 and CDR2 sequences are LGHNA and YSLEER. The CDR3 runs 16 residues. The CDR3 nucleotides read TGCGCCAGCAGCCAAGCGGCGGGAGGGCTGAGCTATGAGCAGTTCTTC. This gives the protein CASSQAAGGLSYEQFF.

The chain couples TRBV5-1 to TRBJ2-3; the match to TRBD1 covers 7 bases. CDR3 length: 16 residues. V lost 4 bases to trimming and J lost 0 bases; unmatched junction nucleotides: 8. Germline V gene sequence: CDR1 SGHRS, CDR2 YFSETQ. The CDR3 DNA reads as TGCGCCAGCAGCCCGGGACAGCCAATTAGCACAGATACGCAGTATTTT. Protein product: CASSPGQPISTDTQYF.

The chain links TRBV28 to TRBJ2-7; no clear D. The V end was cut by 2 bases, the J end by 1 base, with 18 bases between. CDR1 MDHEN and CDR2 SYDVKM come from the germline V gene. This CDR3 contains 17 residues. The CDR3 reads CASSLSRFGSLSYEQYF. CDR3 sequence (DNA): TGTGCCAGCAGTTTAAGTCGGTTCGGTTCACTTTCCTACGAGCAGTACTTC. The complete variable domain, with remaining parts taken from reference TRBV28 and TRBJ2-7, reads DVKVTQSSRYLVKRTGEKVFLECVQDMDHENMFWYRQDPGLGLRLIYFSYDVKMKEKGDIPEGYSVSREKKERFSLILESASTNQTSMYLCASSLSRFGSLSYEQYFGPGTRLTVT.

CDR3 sequence: CASSLARREPSYNEQFF. DNA of the CDR3: TGTGCCAGCAGCTTAGCGAGGCGGGAGCCCTCCTACAATGAGCAGTTCTTC. This chain uses TRBV7-2 with TRBJ2-1, with 7 bases that match TRBD2. J was trimmed by 0 bases and V by 0 bases; bases with no gene match: 5. The CDR3 has 17 residues. CDR1 is SGHTA, CDR2 FQGNSA, per germline. Full variable domain (remainder filled in from reference TRBV7-2 and TRBJ2-1): GAGVSQSPSNKVTEKGKDVELRCDPISGHTALYWYRQSLGQGLEFLIYFQGNSAPDKSGLPSDRFSAERTGGSVSTLTIQRTQQEDSAVYLCASSLARREPSYNEQFFGPGTRLTVL.

As DNA, the CDR3 is TGCGCCAGCAGCCAAGATTGGACAGGGGGTCACTACGAGCAGTACTTC. Translating it yields CASSQDWTGGHYEQYF. The V gene is TRBV4-3, the J gene TRBJ2-7; 10 nucleotides align to TRBD1. Trimming took 0 bases from V and 3 from J; bases not matched to a gene: 5. This CDR3 region has 16 residues. The V gene's germline CDR1 is LGHNA and CDR2 YSLEER.

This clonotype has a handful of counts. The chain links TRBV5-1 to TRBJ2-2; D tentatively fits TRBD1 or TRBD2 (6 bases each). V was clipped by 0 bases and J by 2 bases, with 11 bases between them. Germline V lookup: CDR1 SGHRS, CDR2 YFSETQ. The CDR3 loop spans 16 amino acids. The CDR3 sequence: CASSLEGGINTGELFF. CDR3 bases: TGCGCCAGCAGCTTGGAAGGGGGGATCAACACCGGGGAGCTGTTTTTT.

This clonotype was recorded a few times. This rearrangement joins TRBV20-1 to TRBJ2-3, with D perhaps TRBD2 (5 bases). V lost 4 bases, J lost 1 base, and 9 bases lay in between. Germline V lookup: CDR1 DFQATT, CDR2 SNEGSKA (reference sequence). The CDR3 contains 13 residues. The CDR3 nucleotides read TGCAGTGCTATGGGAGTGGGCACAGATACGCAGTATTTT. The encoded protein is CSAMGVGTDTQYF.

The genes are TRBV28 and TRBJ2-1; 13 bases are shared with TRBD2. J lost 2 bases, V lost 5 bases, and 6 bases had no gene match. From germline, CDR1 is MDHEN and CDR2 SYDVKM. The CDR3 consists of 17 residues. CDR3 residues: CASSQVTSGRPYNEQFF. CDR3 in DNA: TGTGCCAGCAGTCAAGTGACTAGCGGGAGGCCCTACAATGAGCAGTTCTTC. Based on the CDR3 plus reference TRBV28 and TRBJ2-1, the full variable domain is DVKVTQSSRYLVKRTGEKVFLECVQDMDHENMFWYRQDPGLGLRLIYFSYDVKMKEKGDIPEGYSVSREKKERFSLILESASTNQTSMYLCASSQVTSGRPYNEQFFGPGTRLTVL.

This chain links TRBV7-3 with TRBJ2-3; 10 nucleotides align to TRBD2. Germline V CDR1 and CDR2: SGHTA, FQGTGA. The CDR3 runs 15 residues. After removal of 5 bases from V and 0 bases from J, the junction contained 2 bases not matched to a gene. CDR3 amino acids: CASSILAGSTDTQYF. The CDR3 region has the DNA TGTGCCAGCAGCATACTAGCGGGGAGCACAGATACGCAGTATTTT.

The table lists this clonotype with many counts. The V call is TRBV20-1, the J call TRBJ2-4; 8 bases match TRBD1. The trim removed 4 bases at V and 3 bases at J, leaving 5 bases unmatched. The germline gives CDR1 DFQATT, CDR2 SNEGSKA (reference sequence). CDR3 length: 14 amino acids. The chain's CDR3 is CSATQGAGKNIQYF. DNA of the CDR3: TGCAGTGCTACCCAGGGGGCAGGCAAAAACATTCAGTACTTC.

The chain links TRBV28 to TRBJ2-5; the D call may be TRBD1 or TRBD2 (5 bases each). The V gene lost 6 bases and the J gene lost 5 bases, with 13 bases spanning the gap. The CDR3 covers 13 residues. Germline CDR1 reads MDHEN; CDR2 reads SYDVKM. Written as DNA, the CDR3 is TGTGCCAGCAGCGCCGGGGCGTGGGAGACCCAGTACTTC. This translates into CASSAGAWETQYF.

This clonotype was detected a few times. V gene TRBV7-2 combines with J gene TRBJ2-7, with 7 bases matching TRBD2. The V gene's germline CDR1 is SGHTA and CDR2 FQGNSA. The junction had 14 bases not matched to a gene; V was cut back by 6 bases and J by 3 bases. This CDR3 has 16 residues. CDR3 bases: TGTGCCAGCAGTCTGTCCCTCGGGGGAGGGTTCTACGAGCAGTACTTC. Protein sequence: CASSLSLGGGFYEQYF.

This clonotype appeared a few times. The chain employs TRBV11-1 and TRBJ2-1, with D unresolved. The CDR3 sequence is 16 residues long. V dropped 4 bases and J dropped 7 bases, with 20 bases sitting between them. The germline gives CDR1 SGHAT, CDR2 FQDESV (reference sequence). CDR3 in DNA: TGTGCCAGCAGCTCTCCCCAACGGGCAAGAGAAAATGAGCAGTTCTTC. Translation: CASSSPQRARENEQFF.

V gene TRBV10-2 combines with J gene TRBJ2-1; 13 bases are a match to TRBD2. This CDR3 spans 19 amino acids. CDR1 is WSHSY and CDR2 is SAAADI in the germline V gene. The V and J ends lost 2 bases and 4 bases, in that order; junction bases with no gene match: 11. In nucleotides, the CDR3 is TGCGCCAGCAGTGAGCTAACTGGACTAGCGGGAGTTGGGTACAATGAGCAGTTCTTC. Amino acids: CASSELTGLAGVGYNEQFF.

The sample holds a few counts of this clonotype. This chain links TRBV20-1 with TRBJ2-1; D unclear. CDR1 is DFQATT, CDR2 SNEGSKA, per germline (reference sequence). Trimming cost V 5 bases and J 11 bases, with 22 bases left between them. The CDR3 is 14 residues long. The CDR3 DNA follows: TGCAGTGCTCCGCTTGTTACGACCGGCCTTCAGCAGTTCTTC. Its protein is CSAPLVTTGLQQFF.

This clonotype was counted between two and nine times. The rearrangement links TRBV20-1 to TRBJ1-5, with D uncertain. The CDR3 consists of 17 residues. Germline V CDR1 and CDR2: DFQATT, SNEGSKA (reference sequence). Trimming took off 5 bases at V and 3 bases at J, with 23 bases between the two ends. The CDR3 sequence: CSAPEVHGFAFNQPQHF. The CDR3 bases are TGCAGTGCTCCCGAGGTACATGGGTTTGCCTTCAATCAGCCCCAGCATTTT.

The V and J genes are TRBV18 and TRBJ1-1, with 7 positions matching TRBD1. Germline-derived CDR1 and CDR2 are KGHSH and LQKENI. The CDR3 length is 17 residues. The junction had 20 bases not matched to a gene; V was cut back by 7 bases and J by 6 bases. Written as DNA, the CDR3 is TGTGCCAGCTTTCCTTTTTGGGACAGAGGTGCGGTCCCTGAAGCTTTCTTT. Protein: CASFPFWDRGAVPEAFF.